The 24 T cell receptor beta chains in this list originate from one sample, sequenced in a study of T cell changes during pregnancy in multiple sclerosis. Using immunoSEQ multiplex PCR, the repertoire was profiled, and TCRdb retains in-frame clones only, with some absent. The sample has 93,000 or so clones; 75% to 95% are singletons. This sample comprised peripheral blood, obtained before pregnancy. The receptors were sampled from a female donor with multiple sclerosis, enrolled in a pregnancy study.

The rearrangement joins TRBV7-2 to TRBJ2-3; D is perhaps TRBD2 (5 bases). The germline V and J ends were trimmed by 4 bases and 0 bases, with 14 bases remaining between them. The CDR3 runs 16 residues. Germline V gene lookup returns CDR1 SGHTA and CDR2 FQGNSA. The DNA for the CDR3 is TGTGCCAGCAGCTACCGTGGCGGGCCTAGCACAGATACGCAGTATTTT. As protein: CASSYRGGPSTDTQYF.

The CDR3 bases are TGTGCCAGCAGCGTAGGATCTAGCGGGAGGGCGAGTGAGCAGTTCTTC. This sequence encodes CASSVGSSGRASEQFF. This chain uses TRBV9 with TRBJ2-1; 12 nucleotides align to TRBD2. The CDR3 totals 16 residues. The V gene's germline CDR1 is SGDLS and CDR2 YYNGEE. The trim removed 0 bases at V and 9 bases at J, leaving 7 bases unmatched.

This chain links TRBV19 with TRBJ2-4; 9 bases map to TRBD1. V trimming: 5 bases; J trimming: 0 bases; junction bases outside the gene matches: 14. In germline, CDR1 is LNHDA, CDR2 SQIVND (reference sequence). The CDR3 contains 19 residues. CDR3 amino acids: CASSESGTGIASAKNIQYF. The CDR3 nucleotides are TGTGCCAGTAGTGAGTCCGGGACAGGGATTGCTTCAGCCAAAAACATTCAGTACTTC.

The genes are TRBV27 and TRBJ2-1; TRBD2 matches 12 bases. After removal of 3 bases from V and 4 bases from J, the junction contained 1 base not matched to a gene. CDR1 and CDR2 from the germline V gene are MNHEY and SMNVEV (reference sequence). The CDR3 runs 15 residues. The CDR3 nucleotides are TGTGCCAGCAGTTTGACTAGCGGGAGTTACAATGAGCAGTTCTTC. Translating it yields CASSLTSGSYNEQFF.

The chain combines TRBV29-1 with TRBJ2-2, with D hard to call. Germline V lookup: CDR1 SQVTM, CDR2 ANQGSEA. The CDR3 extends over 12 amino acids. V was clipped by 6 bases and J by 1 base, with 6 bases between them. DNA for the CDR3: TGCAGCGTGAGGCAGAACACCGGGGAGCTGTTTTTT. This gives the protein CSVRQNTGELFF.

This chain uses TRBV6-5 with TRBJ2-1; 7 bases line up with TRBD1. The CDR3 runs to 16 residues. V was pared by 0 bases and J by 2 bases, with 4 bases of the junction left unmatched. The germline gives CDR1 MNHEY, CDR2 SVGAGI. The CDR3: CASSYSTGKPYNEQFF. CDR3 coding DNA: TGTGCCAGCAGTTACTCGACAGGGAAGCCCTACAATGAGCAGTTCTTC.

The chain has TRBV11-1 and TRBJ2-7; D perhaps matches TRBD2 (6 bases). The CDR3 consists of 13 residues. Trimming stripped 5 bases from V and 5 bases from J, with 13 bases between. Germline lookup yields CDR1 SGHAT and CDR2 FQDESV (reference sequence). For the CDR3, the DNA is TGTGCCAGCAGCCTATTGGGAGGCCACGAGCAGTACTTC. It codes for CASSLLGGHEQYF.

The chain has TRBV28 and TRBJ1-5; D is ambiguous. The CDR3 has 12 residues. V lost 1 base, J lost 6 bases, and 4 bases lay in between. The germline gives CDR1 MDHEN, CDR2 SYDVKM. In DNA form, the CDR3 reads TGTGCCAGCAGTTTATTGGCTCAGCCCCAGCATTTT. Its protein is CASSLLAQPQHF.

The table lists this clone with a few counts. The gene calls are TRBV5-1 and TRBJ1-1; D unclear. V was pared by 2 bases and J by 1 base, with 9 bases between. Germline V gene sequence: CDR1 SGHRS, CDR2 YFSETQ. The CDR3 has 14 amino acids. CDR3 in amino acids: CASSFYGENTEAFF. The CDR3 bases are TGCGCCAGCAGCTTCTACGGAGAGAACACTGAAGCTTTCTTT.

The CDR3 loop reads CASSPNAGPGEQYF. CDR3 nucleotide sequence: TGCGCCAGCAGCCCCAACGCGGGGCCAGGGGAGCAGTACTTC. V is TRBV5-1 and J is TRBJ2-7; D might be TRBD2 (6 bases). The CDR3 extends over 14 amino acids. Deletions cut 4 bases from V and 7 bases from J, with 18 bases between. The germline gives CDR1 SGHRS, CDR2 YFSETQ.

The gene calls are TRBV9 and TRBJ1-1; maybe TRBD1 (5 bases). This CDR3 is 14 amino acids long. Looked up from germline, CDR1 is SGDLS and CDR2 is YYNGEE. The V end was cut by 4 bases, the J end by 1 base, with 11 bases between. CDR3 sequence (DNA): TGTGCCAGCAGCTCGGGGGACCGGAACACTGAAGCTTTCTTT. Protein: CASSSGDRNTEAFF.

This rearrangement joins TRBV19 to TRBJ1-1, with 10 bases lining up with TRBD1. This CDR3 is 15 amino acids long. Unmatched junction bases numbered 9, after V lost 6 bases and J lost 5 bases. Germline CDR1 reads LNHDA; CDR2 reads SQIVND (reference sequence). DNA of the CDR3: TGTGCCAGTAGCGGCACCCCGGACAGGGGGACTGAAGCTTTCTTT. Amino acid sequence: CASSGTPDRGTEAFF. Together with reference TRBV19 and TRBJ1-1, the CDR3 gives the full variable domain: DGGITQSPKYLFRKEGQNVTLSCEQNLNHDAMYWYRQDPGQGLRLIYYSQIVNDFQKGDIAEGYSVSREKKESFPLTVTSAQKNPTAFYLCASSGTPDRGTEAFFGQGTRLTVV.

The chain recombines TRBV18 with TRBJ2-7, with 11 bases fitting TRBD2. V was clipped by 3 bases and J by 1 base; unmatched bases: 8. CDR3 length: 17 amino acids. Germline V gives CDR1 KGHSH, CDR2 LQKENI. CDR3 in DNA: TGTGCCAGCTCACCCGCTAGCGGGGGGACGGAATCCTACGAGCAGTACTTC. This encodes CASSPASGGTESYEQYF. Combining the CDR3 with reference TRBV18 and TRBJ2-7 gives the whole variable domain NAGVMQNPRHLVRRRGQEARLRCSPMKGHSHVYWYRQLPEEGLKFMVYLQKENIIDESGMPKERFSAEFPKEGPSILRIQQVVRGDSAAYFCASSPASGGTESYEQYFGPGTRLTVT.

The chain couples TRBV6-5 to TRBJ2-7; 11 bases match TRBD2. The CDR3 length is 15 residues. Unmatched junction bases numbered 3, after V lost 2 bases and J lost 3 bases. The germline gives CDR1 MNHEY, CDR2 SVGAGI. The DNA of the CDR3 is TGTGCCAGCAGTTACGGTAGCGGGAGGGTCTACGAGCAGTACTTC. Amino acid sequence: CASSYGSGRVYEQYF.

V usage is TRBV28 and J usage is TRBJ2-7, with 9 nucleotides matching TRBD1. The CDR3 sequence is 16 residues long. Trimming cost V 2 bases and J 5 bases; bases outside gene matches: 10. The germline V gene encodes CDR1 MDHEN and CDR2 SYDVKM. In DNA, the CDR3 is TGTGCCAGCAGTTTAAGGGACAGGGTAATTGGAAACGAGCAGTACTTC. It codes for CASSLRDRVIGNEQYF.

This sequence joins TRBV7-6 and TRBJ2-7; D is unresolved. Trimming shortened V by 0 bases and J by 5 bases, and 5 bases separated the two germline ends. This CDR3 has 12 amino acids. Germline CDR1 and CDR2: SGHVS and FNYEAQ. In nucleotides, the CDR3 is TGTGCCAGCAGCTTAGCGTTCAACGAGCAGTACTTC. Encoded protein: CASSLAFNEQYF.

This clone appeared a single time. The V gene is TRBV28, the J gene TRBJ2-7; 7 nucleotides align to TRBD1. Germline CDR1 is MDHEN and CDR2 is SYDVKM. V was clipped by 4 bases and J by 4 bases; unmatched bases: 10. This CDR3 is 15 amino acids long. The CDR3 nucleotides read TGTGCCAGCAGTTCCCCGGGACAGAGGGAATACGAGCAGTACTTC. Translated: CASSSPGQREYEQYF.

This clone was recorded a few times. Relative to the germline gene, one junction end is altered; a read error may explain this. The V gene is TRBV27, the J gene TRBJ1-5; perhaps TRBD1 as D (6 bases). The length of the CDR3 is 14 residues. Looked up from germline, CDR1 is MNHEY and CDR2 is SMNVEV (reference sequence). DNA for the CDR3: TGTGCCAGCAGTCTATCAGGGGGCAATCAGCCCCAGCATTTT. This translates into CASSLSGGNQPQHF.

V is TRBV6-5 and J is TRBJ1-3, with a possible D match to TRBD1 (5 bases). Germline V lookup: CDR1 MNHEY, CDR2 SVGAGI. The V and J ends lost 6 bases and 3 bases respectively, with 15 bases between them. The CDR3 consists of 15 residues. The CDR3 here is CASRPRTGDGNTIYF. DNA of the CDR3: TGTGCCAGCAGACCCCGTACAGGAGATGGAAACACCATATATTTT.

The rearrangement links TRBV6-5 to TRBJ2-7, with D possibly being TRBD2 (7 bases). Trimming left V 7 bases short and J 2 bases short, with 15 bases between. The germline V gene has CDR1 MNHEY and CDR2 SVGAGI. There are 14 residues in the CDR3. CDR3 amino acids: CASTRGGATYEQYF. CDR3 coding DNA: TGTGCCAGCACTAGGGGGGGGGCCACCTACGAGCAGTACTTC.

The chain's CDR3 is CASSLGSQGARETQYF. The CDR3 bases are TGTGCCAGCAGCTTAGGGTCACAGGGGGCCAGGGAGACCCAGTACTTC. J is TRBJ2-5 and V is TRBV7-9; 9 bases fit TRBD1. V trimming: 1 base; J trimming: 5 bases; junction bases outside the gene matches: 8. CDR1 SEHNR and CDR2 FQNEAQ come from the germline V gene (reference sequence). CDR3 length: 16 amino acids.

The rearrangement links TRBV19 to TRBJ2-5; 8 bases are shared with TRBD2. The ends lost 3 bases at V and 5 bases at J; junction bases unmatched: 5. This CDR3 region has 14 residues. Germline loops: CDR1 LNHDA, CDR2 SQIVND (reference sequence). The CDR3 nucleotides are TGTGCCAGTAGTATGCAGGCGGGGGGCGAGACCCAGTACTTC. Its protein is CASSMQAGGETQYF.

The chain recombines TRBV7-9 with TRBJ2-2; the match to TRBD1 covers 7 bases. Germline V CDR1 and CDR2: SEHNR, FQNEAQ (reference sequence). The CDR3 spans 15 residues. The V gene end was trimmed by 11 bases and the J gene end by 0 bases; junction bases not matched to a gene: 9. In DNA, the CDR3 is TGTGCCTTCAGGGGGTCGACCACGAACACCGGGGAGCTGTTTTTT. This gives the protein CAFRGSTTNTGELFF.

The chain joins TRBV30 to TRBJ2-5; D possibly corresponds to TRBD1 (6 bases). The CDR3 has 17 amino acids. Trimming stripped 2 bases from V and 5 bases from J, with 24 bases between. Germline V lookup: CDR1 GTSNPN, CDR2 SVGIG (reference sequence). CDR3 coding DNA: TGTGCCTGGAGTACTGCTAGGGGGAGTGGGGCGCTGGAGACCCAGTACTTC. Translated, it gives CAWSTARGSGALETQYF.